The 3 T cell receptor beta chains in this list originate from one sample, sequenced in a study of post-analysis software for immune sequencing data. Their antigens remain unidentified. Unique-molecular-identifier-tagged TCR beta cDNA libraries were used. Each CDR3 protein gets one entry after TCRdb re-called the PCR reads with MiXCR. The table shows about 460,000 distinct CDR3 sequences, with 45% occurring only once. Study outcomes and limitations: In patients, TRBV5-6, TRBV5-1 and TRBV20-1 belonged to roughly 5 TRBV segments found more frequently than in controls.

Input material: blood. The receptor set was obtained from a girl aged 5-17 years with multiple sclerosis.

This chain joins TRBV5-5 and TRBJ2-1; maybe TRBD1 (6 bases). Germline V lookup: CDR1 SGHKS, CDR2 YYEKEE (reference sequence). V was trimmed by 0 bases and J by 5 bases, leaving 12 bases between them. The CDR3 consists of 15 residues. The DNA for the CDR3 is TGTGCCAGCAGCTTGGGGTCAGGGGTCCACAATGAGCAGTTCTTC. It yields the protein CASSLGSGVHNEQFF.

J is TRBJ2-3 and V is TRBV20-1; 13 nucleotides agree with TRBD2. This CDR3 has 15 residues. Germline V gene data show CDR1 as DFQATT and CDR2 as SNEGSKA (reference sequence). With V trimmed by 3 bases and J by 8 bases, 8 bases remained unmatched. CDR3 amino acids: CSARTSGRPRATQYF. The CDR3 DNA reads as TGCAGTGCTAGGACTAGCGGGAGGCCCCGTGCTACGCAGTATTTT.

This clonotype was picked up a small number of times. The CDR3 bases are TGTGCCATCAGGGATGACGGTAGTAATGAAAAACTGTTTTTT. Protein sequence: CAIRDDGSNEKLFF. The V gene is TRBV10-3, the J gene TRBJ1-4; D unclear. CDR3 size: 14 residues. Deletions cut 6 bases from V and 4 bases from J, with 12 bases between. The germline V gene encodes CDR1 ENHRY and CDR2 SYGVKD.